Listed below are T cell receptor beta chains from one sample, sequenced in a study of blood T cell repertoires in COVID-19. Sequenced by immunoSEQ multiplex PCR; TCRdb stores in-frame clones only, minus some. The data hold about 160,000 clones, with 70% to 85% observed a single time. The specimen sequenced was peripheral blood. These receptors all come from a woman older than 75 with acute or convalescent COVID-19. CDR3s include the opening cysteine and the closing phenylalanine or tryptophan. Each record gives: J gene, D gene, V gene, CDR3 protein. The D gene is left open where the match is weak.

J: TRBJ1-2; D: TRBD1; V: TRBV7-9; CDR3: CASSSGQAANYGYTF
J: TRBJ2-7; D: NA; V: TRBV19; CDR3: CASARTVTYEQYF
J: TRBJ2-1; D: TRBD2; V: TRBV7-2; CDR3: CASSGTVYGTSGLEQFF
J: TRBJ2-1; D: NA; V: TRBV4-1; CDR3: CASSPPGSGEQFF
J: TRBJ1-1; D: NA; V: TRBV12-5; CDR3: CASGLGEQVNTEAFF
J: TRBJ1-2; D: NA; V: TRBV29-1; CDR3: CSVDQDRDNPQRGYTF
J: TRBJ1-1; D: NA; V: TRBV3-1/TRBV3-2; CDR3: CASSQDWQGEAFF
J: TRBJ2-7; D: TRBD1; V: TRBV24-1; CDR3: CATSDPRTGDHEQYF
J: TRBJ1-5; D: NA; V: TRBV27; CDR3: CASSLDRLSNQPQHF
J: TRBJ1-1; D: NA; V: TRBV29-1; CDR3: CSAHRGSTEAFF
J: TRBJ1-1; D: TRBD1; V: TRBV3-1/TRBV3-2; CDR3: CASSRQGAVLAEAFF
J: TRBJ1-5; D: NA; V: TRBV6-2/TRBV6-3; CDR3: CASSYAIYSNQPQHF
J: TRBJ1-2; D: TRBD1; V: TRBV6-5; CDR3: CAILGGAPYGYTF
J: TRBJ2-2; D: TRBD1; V: TRBV7-8; CDR3: CASSLQGAATGELFF
J: TRBJ1-1; D: NA; V: TRBV29-1; CDR3: CSVVTTTEAFF
J: TRBJ2-1; D: NA; V: TRBV21-1; CDR3: CASSKAPGSDEQFF
J: TRBJ2-1; D: TRBD2; V: TRBV9; CDR3: CASSVVSSGSSSYNEQFF
J: TRBJ2-5; D: TRBD2; V: TRBV9; CDR3: CASSVTSDQETQYF
J: TRBJ1-1; D: NA; V: TRBV30; CDR3: CAWSVLGTRNTEAFF
J: TRBJ2-3; D: TRBD2; V: TRBV24-1; CDR3: CATSGPGLDDSSPSTDTQYF
J: TRBJ2-3; D: NA; V: TRBV13; CDR3: CASSLWEPGADTQYF
J: TRBJ1-2; D: NA; V: TRBV10-3; CDR3: CAISDRGYYGYTF
J: TRBJ1-1; D: NA; V: TRBV2; CDR3: CASSEQGRTEAFF
J: TRBJ1-4; D: TRBD1; V: TRBV14; CDR3: CASSQGPGQGSYNEKLFF
J: TRBJ1-1; D: NA; V: TRBV5-1; CDR3: CASSWDLNTEAFF
J: TRBJ2-7; D: NA; V: TRBV2; CDR3: CACGTVPYEQYF
J: TRBJ1-5; D: TRBD1; V: TRBV19; CDR3: CASRDSGQYSNQPQHF
J: TRBJ1-3; D: TRBD1; V: TRBV7-9; CDR3: CASSPTDRSSGNTIYF
J: TRBJ1-1; D: NA; V: TRBV6-5; CDR3: CASSWGPLGGTEAFF
J: TRBJ2-5; D: TRBD2; V: TRBV5-4; CDR3: CASSRVVAGGQETQYF
J: TRBJ2-7; D: NA; V: TRBV5-1; CDR3: CASSLASGYGLRGEQYF
J: TRBJ2-7; D: NA; V: TRBV4-3; CDR3: CASSQGTKGYEQYF
J: TRBJ1-1; D: NA; V: TRBV28; CDR3: CASIGDTNEAFF
J: TRBJ2-2; D: NA; V: TRBV7-2; CDR3: CASSLPYLVGTGELFF
J: TRBJ1-1; D: NA; V: TRBV30; CDR3: CAWSVRGNTEAFF
J: TRBJ1-2; D: TRBD1; V: TRBV5-1; CDR3: CASSHGQGDGYTF
J: TRBJ2-1; D: TRBD1; V: TRBV11-2; CDR3: CASSLRQGGVEQFF
J: TRBJ2-7; D: NA; V: TRBV19; CDR3: CASSTLLTDTAYEQYF
J: TRBJ1-3; D: NA; V: TRBV5-1; CDR3: CASSLAGNSGNTIYF
J: TRBJ1-5; D: TRBD1; V: TRBV27; CDR3: CASSLGGQASMPQHF
J: TRBJ2-7; D: TRBD1; V: TRBV9; CDR3: CASSVGGTGGAQYEQYF
J: TRBJ2-3; D: NA; V: TRBV5-1; CDR3: CASSLGASTDTQYF
J: TRBJ1-3; D: NA; V: TRBV18; CDR3: CASSHERAQGNTIYF
J: TRBJ1-6; D: NA; V: TRBV18; CDR3: CASSPRENNSPLHF
J: TRBJ1-1; D: NA; V: TRBV12-3/TRBV12-4; CDR3: CASSLAGQDEAFF
J: TRBJ2-2; D: NA; V: TRBV10-1; CDR3: CASSEAPGTPTGELFF
J: TRBJ2-1; D: TRBD2; V: TRBV15; CDR3: CATSKLAGSYNEQFF
J: TRBJ2-2; D: NA; V: TRBV25-1; CDR3: CASSEFTAGELFF
J: TRBJ1-5; D: TRBD1; V: TRBV18; CDR3: CASSRSTGEPQHF
J: TRBJ1-1; D: NA; V: TRBV6-5; CDR3: CASSYGGVEAFF